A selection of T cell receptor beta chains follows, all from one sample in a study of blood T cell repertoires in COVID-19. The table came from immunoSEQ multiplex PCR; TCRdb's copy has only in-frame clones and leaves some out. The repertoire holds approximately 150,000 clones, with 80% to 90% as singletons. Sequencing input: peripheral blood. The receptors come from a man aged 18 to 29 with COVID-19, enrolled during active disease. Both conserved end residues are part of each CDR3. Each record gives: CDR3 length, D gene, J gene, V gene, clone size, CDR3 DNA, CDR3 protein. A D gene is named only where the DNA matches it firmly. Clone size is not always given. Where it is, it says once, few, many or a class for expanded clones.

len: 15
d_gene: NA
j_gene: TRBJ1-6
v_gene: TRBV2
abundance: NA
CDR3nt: TGTGCCAGCAGTGTCAGAGGTGCGGATGCTTCACCCCTCCACTTT
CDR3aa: CASSVRGADASPLHF

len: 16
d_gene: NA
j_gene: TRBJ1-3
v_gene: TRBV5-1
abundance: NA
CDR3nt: TGCGCCAGCAGCTTGGGCGTGGGGGCGCGTGAAAACACCATATATTTT
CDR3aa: CASSLGVGARENTIYF

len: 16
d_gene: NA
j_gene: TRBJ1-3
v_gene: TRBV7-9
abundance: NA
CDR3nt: TGTGCCAGCAGCTACGACAGGTTTGGCTCTGGAAACACCATATATTTT
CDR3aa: CASSYDRFGSGNTIYF

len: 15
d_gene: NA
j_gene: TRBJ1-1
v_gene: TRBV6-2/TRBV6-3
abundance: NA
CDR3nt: TGTGCCAGCAGTTCCCAGGGTTTTTCGAACACTGAAGCTTTCTTT
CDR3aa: CASSSQGFSNTEAFF

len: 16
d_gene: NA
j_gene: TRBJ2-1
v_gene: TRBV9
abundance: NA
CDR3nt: TGTGCCAGCAGCGTAGGGGACTGGAATTACTACAATGAGCAGTTCTTC
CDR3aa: CASSVGDWNYYNEQFF

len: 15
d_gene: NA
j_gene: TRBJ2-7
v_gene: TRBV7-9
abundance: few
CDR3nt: TGTGCCAGCAGCCCCACCCTATCAGGGGTCTACGAGCAGTACTTC
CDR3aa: CASSPTLSGVYEQYF

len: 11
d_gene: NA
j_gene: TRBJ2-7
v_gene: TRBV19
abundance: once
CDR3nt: TGTGCCAGTGGGACACCGTACGAGCAGTACTTC
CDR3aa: CASGTPYEQYF

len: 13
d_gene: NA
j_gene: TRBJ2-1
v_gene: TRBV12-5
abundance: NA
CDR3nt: TGTGCTAGTGGTTTGAATAGCGCAGATGAGCAGTTCTTC
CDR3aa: CASGLNSADEQFF

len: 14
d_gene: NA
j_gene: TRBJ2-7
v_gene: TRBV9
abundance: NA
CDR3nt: TGTGCCAGCAGCACCGAGGGAGCTAGCTACGAGCAGTACTTC
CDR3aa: CASSTEGASYEQYF

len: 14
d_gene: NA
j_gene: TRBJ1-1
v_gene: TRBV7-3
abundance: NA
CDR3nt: TGTGCCAGCAGCCAATTGGGGGCGAACACTGAAGCTTTCTTT
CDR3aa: CASSQLGANTEAFF

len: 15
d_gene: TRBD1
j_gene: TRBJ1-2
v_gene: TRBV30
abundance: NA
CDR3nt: TGTGCCTGGAGTGTAGCAGGGGGTTACTACTATGGCTACACCTTC
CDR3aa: CAWSVAGGYYYGYTF

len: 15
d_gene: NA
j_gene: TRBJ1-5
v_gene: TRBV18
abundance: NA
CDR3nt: TGTGCCAGCTCAGCCACAGCCCTCCCCAATCAGCCCCAGCATTTT
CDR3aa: CASSATALPNQPQHF

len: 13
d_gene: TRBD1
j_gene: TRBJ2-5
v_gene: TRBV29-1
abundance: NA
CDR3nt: TGCAGCGGAATTCGGACAGGGCTGGAGACCCAGTACTTC
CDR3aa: CSGIRTGLETQYF

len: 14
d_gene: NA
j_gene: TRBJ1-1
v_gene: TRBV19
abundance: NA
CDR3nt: TGTGCCAGTAGTATAGCGGTGACAGCGACTGAAGCTTTCTTT
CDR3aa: CASSIAVTATEAFF

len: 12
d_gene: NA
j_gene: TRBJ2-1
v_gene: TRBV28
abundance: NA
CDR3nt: TGTGCCAGCAGTTCCCTAAGGGGCGATCAGTTCTTC
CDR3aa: CASSSLRGDQFF

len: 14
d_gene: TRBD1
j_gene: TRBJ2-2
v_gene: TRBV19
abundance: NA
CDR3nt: TGTGCCAGTATTCCGGGACAGAGGACCGGGGAGCTGTTTTTT
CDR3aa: CASIPGQRTGELFF

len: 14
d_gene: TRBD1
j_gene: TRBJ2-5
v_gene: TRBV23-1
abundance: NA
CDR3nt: TGCGCCAGCAACCTATGGACAGGAGAAGAGACCCAGTACTTC
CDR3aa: CASNLWTGEETQYF

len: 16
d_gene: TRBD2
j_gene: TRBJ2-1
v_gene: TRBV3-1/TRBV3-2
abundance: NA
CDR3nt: TGTGCCAGCAGCCAAACAAGACTAGCGGGTTACAATGAGCAGTTCTTC
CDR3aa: CASSQTRLAGYNEQFF

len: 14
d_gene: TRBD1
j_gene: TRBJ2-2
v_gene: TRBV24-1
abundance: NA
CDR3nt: TGTGCCGTGCGGACAGGGGTCGGCACCGGGGAGCTGTTTTTT
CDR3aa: CAVRTGVGTGELFF

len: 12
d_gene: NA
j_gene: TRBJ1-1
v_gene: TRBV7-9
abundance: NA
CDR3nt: TGTGCCAGCGGCGCCGCCGGGGCTGAAGCTTTCTTT
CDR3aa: CASGAAGAEAFF

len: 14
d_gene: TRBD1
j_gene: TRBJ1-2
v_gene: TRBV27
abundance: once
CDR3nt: TGTGCCAGCAGTTTATCACAGGGGAACTATGGCTACACCTTC
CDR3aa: CASSLSQGNYGYTF

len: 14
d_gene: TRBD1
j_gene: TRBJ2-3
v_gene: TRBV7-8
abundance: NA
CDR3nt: TGTGCCAGCAGCTTCACAGGGGCGGTATATACGCAGTATTTT
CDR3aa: CASSFTGAVYTQYF

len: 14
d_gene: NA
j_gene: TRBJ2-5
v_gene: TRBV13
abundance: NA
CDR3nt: TGTGCCAGCAGCACCAGACAGAACCAAGAGACCCAGTACTTC
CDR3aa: CASSTRQNQETQYF

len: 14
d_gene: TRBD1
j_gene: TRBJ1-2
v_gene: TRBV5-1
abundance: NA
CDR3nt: TGCGCCAGCAGCTTAAACCCCGGGACAGATGGCTACACCTTC
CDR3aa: CASSLNPGTDGYTF

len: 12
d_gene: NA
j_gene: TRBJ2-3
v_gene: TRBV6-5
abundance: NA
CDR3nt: TGTGCCAGCAGCCAACAGCTTAATACGCAGTATTTT
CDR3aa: CASSQQLNTQYF

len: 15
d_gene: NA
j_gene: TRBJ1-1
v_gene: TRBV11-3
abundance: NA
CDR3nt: TGTGCCAGCAGCCCAGGAGGGGAACGGAACACTGAAGCTTTCTTT
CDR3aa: CASSPGGERNTEAFF

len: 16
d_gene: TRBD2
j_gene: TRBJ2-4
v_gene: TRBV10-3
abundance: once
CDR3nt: TGTGCCATCAGCAGAACGACGGGGACTAGCAAAAACATTCAGTACTTC
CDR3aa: CAISRTTGTSKNIQYF

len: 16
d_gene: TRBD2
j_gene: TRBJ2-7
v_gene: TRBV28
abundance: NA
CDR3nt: TGTGCCAGCAGCTCCAGACTAGCGGGAGGGCTCTACGAGCAGTACTTC
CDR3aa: CASSSRLAGGLYEQYF

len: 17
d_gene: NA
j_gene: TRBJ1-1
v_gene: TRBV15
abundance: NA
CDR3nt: TGTGCCACCAGCTCTCTAGGGACCGGGTGGGGGGACACTGAAGCTTTCTTT
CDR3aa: CATSSLGTGWGDTEAFF

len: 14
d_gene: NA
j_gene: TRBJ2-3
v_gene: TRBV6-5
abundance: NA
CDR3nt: TGTGCCAGCAGGGGCGGGATTGAGACAGATACGCAGTATTTT
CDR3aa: CASRGGIETDTQYF

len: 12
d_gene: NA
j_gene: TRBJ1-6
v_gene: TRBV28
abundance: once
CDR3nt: TGTGCCAGCAGTTTTCAGGGTTCACCCCTCCACTTT
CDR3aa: CASSFQGSPLHF

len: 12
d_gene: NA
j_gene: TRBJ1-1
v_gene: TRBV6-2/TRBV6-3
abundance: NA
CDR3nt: TGTGCCAGCAGTTACTCGGCCACTGAAGCTTTCTTT
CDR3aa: CASSYSATEAFF

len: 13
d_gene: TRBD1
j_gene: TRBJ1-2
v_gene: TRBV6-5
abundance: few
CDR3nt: TGTGCCAGCAGTTCCGGGACAGGGACCGGCTACACCTTC
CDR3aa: CASSSGTGTGYTF

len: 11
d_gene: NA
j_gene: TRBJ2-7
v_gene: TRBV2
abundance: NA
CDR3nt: TGTGCCAGCAGTGATCTCCCCCCCGAGCACTTC
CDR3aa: CASSDLPPEHF

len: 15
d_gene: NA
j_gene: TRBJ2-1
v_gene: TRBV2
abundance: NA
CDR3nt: TGTGCCAGCAGTCGGGGACACCCAAACGGGGATGAGCAGTTCTTC
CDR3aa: CASSRGHPNGDEQFF

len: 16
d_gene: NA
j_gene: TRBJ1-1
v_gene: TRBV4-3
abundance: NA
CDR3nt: TGCGCCAGCAGCCGCCAACCGGGAAACTGGAACACTGAAGCTTTCTTT
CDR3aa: CASSRQPGNWNTEAFF

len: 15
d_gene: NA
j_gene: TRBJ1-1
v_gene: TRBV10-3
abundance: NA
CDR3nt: TGTGCCATCAGTGAGTCAGGGACATTTAGCACTGAAGCTTTCTTT
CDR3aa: CAISESGTFSTEAFF

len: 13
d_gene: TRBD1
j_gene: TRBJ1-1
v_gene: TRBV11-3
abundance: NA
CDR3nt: TGTGCCAGCAGCTCCGACAGGGGGGCTGAAGCTTTCTTT
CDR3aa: CASSSDRGAEAFF

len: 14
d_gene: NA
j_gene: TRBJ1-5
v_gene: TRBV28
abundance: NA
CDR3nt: TGTGCCAGCAGTTTCGGACAGATCAATCAGCCCCAGCATTTT
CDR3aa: CASSFGQINQPQHF

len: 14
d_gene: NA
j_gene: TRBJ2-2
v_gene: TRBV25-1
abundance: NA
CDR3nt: TGTGCCAGCAGTGAATCGGGCAGCGGCGGGGAGCTGTTTTTT
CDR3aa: CASSESGSGGELFF

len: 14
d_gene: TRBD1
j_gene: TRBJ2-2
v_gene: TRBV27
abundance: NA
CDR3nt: TGTGCCAGCAGTCCGGGACAGGTGGTCGGGGAGCTGTTTTTT
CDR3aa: CASSPGQVVGELFF

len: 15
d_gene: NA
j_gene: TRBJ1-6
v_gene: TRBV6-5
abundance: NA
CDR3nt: TGTGCCAGCAGTTACTCAAGGACAGATTATTCACCCCTCCACTTT
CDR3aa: CASSYSRTDYSPLHF

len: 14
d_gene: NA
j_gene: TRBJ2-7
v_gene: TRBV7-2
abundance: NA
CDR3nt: TGTGCCAGCAGAGACGACAGACAAACCTACGAGCAGTACTTC
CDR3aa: CASRDDRQTYEQYF

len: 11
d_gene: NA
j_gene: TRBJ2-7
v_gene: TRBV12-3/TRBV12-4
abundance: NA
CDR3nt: TGTGCCAGCAGCCATAGTTACGAGCAGTACTTC
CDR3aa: CASSHSYEQYF

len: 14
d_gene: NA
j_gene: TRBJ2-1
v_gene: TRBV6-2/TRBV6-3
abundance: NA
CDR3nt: TGTGCCAGCAGTCCGACCTCTAGGCACAATGAGCAGTTCTTC
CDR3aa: CASSPTSRHNEQFF

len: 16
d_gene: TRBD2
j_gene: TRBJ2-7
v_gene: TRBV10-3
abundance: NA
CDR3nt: TGTGCCATCAGTGCGGCCGGGACTACAAGCTCCTACGAGCAGTACTTC
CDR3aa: CAISAAGTTSSYEQYF

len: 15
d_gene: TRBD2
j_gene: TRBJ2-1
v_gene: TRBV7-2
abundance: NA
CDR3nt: TGTGCCAGCAGCATGGGACTAGCGGAGTACAATGAGCAGTTCTTC
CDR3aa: CASSMGLAEYNEQFF

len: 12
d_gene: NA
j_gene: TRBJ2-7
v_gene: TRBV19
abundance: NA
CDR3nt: TGTGCCAGTAGTATAGGGCAGGGAGAGCAGTACTTC
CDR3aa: CASSIGQGEQYF

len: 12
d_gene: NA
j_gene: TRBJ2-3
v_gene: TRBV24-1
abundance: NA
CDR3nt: TGTGCCACCAGTGATTCAACAGATACGCAGTATTTT
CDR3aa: CATSDSTDTQYF

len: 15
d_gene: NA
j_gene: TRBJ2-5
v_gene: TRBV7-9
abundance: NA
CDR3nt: TGTGCCAGCAGCTTCGATTTTTCAGGGTTGGAGACCCAGTACTTC
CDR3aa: CASSFDFSGLETQYF

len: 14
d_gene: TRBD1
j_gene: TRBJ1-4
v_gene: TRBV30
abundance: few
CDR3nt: TGTGCCTGGAGTTCCGGGACAGGGAATGAAAAACTGCTTTTT
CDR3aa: CAWSSGTGNEKLLF

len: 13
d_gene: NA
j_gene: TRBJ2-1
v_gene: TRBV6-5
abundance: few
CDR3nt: TGTGCCAGCAGTTCTCCGGGATACAATGAGCAGTTCTTC
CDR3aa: CASSSPGYNEQFF

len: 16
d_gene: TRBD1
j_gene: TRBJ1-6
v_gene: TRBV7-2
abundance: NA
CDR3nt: TGTGCCAGCAGCTTAGTCGTTGGGACAGGGTATTCACCCCTCCACTTT
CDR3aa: CASSLVVGTGYSPLHF

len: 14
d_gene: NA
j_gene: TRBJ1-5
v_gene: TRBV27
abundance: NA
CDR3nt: TGTGCCAGCAGTCCCGGCGGGTCGGTTCAGCCCCAGCATTTT
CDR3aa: CASSPGGSVQPQHF

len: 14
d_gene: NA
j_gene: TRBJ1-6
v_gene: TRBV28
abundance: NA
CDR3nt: TGTGCCAGCAGTTTAGTCTGGGAGGGTTCACCCCTCCACTTT
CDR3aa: CASSLVWEGSPLHF